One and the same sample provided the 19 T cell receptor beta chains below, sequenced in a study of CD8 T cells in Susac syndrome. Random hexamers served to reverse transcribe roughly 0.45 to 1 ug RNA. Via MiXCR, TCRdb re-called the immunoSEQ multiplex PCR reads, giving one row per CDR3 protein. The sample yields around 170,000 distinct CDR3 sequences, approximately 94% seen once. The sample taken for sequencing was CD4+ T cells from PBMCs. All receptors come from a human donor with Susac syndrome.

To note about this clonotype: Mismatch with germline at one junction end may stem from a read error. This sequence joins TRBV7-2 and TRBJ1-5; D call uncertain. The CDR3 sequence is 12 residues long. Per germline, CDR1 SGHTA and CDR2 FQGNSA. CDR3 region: CASSLGNQPQHF. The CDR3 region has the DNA TGTGCCAGCAGTTTAGGCAATCAGCCCCAGCATTTT.

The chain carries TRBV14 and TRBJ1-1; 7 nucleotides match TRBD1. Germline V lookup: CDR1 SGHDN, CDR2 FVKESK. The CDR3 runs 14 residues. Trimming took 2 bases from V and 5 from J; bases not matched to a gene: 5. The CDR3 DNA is TGTGCCAGCAGCCAAAGGGGGCAGGGGACTGAAGCTTTCTTT. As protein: CASSQRGQGTEAFF. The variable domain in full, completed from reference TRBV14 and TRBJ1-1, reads EAGVTQFPSHSVIEKGQTVTLRCDPISGHDNLYWYRRVMGKEIKFLLHFVKESKQDESGMPNNRFLAERTGGTYSTLKVQPAELEDSGVYFCASSQRGQGTEAFFGQGTRLTVV.

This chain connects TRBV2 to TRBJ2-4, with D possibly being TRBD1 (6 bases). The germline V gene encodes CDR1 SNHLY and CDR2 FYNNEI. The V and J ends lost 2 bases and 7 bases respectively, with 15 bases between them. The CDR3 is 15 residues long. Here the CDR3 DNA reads TGTGCCAGCAGTGAATCGACAGGCCTGGGGAACATTCAGTACTTC. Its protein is CASSESTGLGNIQYF.

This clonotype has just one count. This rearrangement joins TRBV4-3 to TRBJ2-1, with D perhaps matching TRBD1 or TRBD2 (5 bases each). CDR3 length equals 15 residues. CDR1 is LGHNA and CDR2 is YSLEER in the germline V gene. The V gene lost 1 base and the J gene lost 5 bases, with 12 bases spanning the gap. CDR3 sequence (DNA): TGCGCCAGCAGCCAAGCGATGAGGGGAGACAATGAGCAGTTCTTC. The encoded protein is CASSQAMRGDNEQFF.

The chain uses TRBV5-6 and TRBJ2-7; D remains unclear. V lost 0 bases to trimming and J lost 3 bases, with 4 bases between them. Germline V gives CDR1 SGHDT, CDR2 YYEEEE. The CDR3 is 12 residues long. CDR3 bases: TGTGCCAGCAGCTTGGGGATCTACGAGCAGTACTTC. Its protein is CASSLGIYEQYF.

CDR3 sequence reads: CASQGQGGVLGNEQFF. In DNA, the CDR3 is TGTGCCAGCCAGGGGCAGGGAGGGGTATTAGGAAATGAGCAGTTCTTC. The chain recombines TRBV19 with TRBJ2-1; tentatively, D is TRBD2 (7 bases). Trimming removed 9 bases from V and 7 bases from J, with 25 bases in between. The CDR3 length is 16 residues. The germline CDR1 and CDR2 sequences are LNHDA and SQIVND (reference sequence).

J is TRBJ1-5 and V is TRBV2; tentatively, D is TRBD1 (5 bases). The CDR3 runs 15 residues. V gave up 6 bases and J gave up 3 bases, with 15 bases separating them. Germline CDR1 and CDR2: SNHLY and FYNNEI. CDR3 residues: CASRAGQGNNQPQHF. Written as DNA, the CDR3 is TGTGCCAGCAGGGCAGGGCAGGGAAACAATCAGCCCCAGCATTTT.

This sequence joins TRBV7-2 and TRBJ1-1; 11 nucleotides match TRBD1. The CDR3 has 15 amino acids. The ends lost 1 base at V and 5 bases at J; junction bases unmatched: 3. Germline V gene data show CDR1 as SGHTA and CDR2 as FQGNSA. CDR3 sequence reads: CASSLGGTGGTEAFF. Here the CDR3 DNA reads TGTGCCAGCAGCTTAGGAGGGACAGGGGGGACTGAAGCTTTCTTT.

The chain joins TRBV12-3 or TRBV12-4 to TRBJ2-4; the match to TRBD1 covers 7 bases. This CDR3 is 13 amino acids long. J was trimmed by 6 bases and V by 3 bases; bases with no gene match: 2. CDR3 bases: TGTGCCAGCAGTTTGACAGGGCCAAACATTCAGTACTTC. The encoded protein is CASSLTGPNIQYF.

CDR3 in amino acids: CASSARGGEDTQYF. Here the CDR3 DNA reads TGTGCCAGCAGCGCCCGCGGGGGGGAAGATACGCAGTATTTT. The V and J genes are TRBV3-1 and TRBJ2-3; 9 bases map to TRBD2. The J segment lost 5 bases and the V segment lost 5 bases, leaving 5 bases of the junction unmatched. CDR3 length: 14 amino acids. The germline V gene encodes CDR1 LGHDT and CDR2 YNNKEL (reference sequence).

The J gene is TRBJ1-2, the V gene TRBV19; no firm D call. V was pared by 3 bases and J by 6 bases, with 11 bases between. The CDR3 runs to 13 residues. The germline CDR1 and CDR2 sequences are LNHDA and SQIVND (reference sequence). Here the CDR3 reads CASSIGRTDGYTF. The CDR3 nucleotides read TGTGCCAGTAGTATCGGTCGAACCGATGGCTACACCTTC.

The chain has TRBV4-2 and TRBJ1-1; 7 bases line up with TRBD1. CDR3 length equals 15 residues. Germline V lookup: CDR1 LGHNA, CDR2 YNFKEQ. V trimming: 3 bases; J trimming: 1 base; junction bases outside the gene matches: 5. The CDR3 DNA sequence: TGTGCCAGCAGCCAGCTGGGACAGCAGAACACTGAAGCTTTCTTT. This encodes CASSQLGQQNTEAFF.

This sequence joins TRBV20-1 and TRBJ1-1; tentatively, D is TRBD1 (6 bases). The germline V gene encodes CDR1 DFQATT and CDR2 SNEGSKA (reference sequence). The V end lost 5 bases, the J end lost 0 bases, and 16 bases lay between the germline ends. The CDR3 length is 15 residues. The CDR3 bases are TGCAGTGCTGGGGCAGGGGTCAGCATGAACACTGAAGCTTTCTTT. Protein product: CSAGAGVSMNTEAFF.

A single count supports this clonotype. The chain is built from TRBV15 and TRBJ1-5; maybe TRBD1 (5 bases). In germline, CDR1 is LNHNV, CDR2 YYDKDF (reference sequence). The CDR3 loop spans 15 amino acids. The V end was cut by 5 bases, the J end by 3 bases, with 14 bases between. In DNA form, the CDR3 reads TGTGCCACCAGCGTCCGGGACTTCATCAATCAGCCCCAGCATTTT. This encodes CATSVRDFINQPQHF.

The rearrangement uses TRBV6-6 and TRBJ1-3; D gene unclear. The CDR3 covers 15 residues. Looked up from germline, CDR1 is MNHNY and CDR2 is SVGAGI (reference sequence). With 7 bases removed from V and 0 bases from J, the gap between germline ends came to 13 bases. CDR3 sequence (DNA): TGTGCCAGCACCAACGGAGGATTCTCTGGAAACACCATATATTTT. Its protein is CASTNGGFSGNTIYF.

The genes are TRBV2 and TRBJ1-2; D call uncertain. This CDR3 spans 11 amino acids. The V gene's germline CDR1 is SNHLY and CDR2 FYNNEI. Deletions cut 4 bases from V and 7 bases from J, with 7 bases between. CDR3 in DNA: TGTGCCAGCAGTGCTTTAAGTGGCTACACCTTC. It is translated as CASSALSGYTF.

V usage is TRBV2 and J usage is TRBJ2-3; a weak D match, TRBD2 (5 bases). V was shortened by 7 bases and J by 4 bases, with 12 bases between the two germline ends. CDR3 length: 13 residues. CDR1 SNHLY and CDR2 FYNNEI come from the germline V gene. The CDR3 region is CASIEGPADTQYF. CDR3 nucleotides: TGTGCCAGCATCGAGGGCCCTGCAGATACGCAGTATTTT.

CDR3 loop: CASSPTRSNQPQHF. In DNA, the CDR3 is TGTGCCAGCAGTCCCACCCGCAGCAATCAGCCCCAGCATTTT. The chain is built from TRBV27 and TRBJ1-5; D not certain. Trimming removed 5 bases from V and 1 base from J, with 9 bases in between. This CDR3 region has 14 residues. Germline V gives CDR1 MNHEY, CDR2 SMNVEV (reference sequence).

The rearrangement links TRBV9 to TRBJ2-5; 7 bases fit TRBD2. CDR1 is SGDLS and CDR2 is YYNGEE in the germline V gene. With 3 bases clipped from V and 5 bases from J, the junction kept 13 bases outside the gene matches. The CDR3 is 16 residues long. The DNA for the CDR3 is TGTGCCAGCAGCGCCGGCCATGAGGGAGGGCGGGAGACCCAGTACTTC. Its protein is CASSAGHEGGRETQYF. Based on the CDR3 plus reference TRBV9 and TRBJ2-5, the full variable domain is DSGVTQTPKHLITATGQRVTLRCSPRSGDLSVYWYQQSLDQGLQFLIQYYNGEERAKGNILERFSAQQFPDLHSELNLSSLELGDSALYFCASSAGHEGGRETQYFGPGTRLLVL.